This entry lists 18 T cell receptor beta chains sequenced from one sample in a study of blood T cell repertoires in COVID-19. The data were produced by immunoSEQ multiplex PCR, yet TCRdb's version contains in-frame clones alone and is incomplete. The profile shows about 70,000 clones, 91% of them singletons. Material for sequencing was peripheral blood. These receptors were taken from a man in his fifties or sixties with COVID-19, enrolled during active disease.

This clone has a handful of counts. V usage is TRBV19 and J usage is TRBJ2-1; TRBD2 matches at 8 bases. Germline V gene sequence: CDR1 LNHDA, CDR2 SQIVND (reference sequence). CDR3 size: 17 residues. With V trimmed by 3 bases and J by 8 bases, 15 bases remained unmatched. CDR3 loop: CASSIYPLSGIGDEQFF. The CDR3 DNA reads TGTGCCAGTAGTATTTATCCCCTTAGCGGGATCGGAGATGAGCAGTTCTTC.

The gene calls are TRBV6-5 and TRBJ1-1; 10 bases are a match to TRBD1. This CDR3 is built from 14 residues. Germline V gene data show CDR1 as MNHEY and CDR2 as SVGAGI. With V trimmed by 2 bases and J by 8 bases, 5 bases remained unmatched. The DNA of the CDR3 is TGTGCCAGCAGTTACGGGACAGGGGCCGGGGAAGCTTTCTTT. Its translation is CASSYGTGAGEAFF.

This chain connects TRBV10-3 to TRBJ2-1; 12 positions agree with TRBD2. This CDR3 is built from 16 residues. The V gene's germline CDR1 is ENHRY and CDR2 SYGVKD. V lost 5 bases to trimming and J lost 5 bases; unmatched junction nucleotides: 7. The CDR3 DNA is TGTGCCATCAGTAGATGGACTAGCGGGAATGACAATGAGCAGTTCTTC. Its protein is CAISRWTSGNDNEQFF.

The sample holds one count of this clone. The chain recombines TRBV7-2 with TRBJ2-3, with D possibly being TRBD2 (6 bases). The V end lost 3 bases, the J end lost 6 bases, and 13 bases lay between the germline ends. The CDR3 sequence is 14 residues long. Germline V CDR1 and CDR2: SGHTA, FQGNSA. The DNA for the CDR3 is TGTGCCAGCAGCTTCGGAGGGCCAGGGGATACGCAGTATTTT. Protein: CASSFGGPGDTQYF.

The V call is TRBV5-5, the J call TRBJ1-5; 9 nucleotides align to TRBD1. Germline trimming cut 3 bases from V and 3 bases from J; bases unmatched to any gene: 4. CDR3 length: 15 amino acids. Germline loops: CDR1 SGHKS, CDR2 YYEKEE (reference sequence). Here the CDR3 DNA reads TGTGCCAGCAGCTCCGGGACAGGGCCCAATCAGCCCCAGCATTTT. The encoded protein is CASSSGTGPNQPQHF.

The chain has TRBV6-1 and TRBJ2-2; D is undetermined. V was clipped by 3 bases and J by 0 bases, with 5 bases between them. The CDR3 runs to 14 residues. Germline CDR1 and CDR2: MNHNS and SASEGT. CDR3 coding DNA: TGTGCCAGCAGTGAGGTAGCGAACACCGGGGAGCTGTTTTTT. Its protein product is CASSEVANTGELFF.

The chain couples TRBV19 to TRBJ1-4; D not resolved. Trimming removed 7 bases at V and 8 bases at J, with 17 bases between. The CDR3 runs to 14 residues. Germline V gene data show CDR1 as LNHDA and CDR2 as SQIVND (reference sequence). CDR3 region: CASTIGRVDEKLFF. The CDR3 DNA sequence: TGTGCCAGTACGATAGGGCGGGTCGACGAAAAACTGTTTTTT.

CDR3 nucleotides: TGTGCCAGCAGTCCTCGTCCGGGACTAGCGGGAGAAGAGACCCAGTACTTC. Protein product: CASSPRPGLAGEETQYF. V usage is TRBV27 and J usage is TRBJ2-5, with 14 bases fitting TRBD2. CDR1 is MNHEY and CDR2 is SMNVEV in the germline V gene (reference sequence). The CDR3 runs 17 residues. Unmatched junction bases numbered 8, after V lost 5 bases and J lost 3 bases.

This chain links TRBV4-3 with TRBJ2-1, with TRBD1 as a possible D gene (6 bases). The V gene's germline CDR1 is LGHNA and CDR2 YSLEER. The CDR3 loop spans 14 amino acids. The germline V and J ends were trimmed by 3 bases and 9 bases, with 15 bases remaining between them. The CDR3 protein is CASSQENRDSEQFF. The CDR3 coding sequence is TGCGCCAGCAGCCAGGAAAACAGGGATAGTGAGCAGTTCTTC.

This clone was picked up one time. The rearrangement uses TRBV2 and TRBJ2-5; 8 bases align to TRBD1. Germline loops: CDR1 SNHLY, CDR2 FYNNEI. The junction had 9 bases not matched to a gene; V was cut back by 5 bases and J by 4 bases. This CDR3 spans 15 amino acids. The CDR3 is CASSRQGRRIETQYF. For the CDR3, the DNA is TGTGCCAGCAGTCGACAGGGGAGAAGGATAGAGACCCAGTACTTC.

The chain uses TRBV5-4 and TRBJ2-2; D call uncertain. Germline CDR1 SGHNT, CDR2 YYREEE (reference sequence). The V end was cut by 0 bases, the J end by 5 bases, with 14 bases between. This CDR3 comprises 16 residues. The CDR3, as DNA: TGTGCCAGCAGCTTGGCTGCTTCGAGATCAACCGGGGAGCTGTTTTTT. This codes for CASSLAASRSTGELFF.

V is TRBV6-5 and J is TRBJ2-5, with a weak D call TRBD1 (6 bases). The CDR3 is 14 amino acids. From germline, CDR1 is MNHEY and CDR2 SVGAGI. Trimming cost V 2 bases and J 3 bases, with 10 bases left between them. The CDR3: CASSYGGPKETQYF. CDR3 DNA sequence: TGTGCCAGCAGTTACGGGGGCCCTAAAGAGACCCAGTACTTC.

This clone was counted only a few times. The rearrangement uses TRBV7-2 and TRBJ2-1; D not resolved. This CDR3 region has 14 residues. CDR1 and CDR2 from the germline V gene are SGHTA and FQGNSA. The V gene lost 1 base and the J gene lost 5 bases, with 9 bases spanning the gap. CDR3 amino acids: CASSLGALDNEQFF. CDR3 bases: TGTGCCAGCAGCTTAGGGGCCTTAGACAATGAGCAGTTCTTC.

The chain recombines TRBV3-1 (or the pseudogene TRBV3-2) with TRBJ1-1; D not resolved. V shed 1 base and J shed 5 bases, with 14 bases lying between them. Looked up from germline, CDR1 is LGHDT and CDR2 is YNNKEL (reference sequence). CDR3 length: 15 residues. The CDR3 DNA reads TGTGCCAGCAGCCAAGTAGCGTGGGGATGGACTGAAGCTTTCTTT. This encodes CASSQVAWGWTEAFF.

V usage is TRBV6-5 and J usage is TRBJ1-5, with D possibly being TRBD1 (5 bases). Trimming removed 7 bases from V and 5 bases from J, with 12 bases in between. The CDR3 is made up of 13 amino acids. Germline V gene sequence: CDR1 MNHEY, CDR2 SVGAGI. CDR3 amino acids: CASIHRPYQPQHF. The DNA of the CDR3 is TGTGCCAGCATCCACAGGCCCTATCAGCCCCAGCATTTT.

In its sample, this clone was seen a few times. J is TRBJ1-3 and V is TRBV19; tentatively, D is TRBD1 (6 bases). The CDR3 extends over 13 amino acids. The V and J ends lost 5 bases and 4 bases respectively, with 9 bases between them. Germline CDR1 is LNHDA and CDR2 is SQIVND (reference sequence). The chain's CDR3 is CASSSDSGNTIYF. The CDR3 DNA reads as TGTGCCAGTAGTTCGGACAGCGGAAACACCATATATTTT.

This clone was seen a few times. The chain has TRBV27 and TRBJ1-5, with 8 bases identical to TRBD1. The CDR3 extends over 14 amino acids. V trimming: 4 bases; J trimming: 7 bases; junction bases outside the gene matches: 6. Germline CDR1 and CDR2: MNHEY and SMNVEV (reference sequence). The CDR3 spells CASSSRQGQQPQHF. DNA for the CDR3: TGTGCCAGCAGTTCCCGACAGGGGCAACAGCCCCAGCATTTT.

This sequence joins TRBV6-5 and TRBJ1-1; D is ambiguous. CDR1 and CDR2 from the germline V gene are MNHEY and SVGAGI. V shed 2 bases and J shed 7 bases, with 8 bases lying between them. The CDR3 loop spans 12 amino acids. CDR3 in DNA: TGTGCCAGCAGTTACAGGCCAGGTGAAGCTTTCTTT. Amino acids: CASSYRPGEAFF.